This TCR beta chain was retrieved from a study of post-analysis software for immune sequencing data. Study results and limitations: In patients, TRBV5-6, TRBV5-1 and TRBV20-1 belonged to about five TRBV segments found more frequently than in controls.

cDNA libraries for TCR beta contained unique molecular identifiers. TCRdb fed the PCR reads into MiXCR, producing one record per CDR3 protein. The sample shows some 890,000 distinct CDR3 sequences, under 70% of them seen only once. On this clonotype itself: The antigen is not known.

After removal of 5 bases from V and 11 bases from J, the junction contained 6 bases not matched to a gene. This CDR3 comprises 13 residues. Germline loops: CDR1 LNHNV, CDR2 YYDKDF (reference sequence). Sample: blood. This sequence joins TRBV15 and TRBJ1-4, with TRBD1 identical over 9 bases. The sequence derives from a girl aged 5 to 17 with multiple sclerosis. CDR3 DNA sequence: TGTGCCACCAGCGCTTGGGACAGGGATAAACTGTTTTTT. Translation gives CATSAWDRDKLFF.